This TCR beta chain was sequenced in a study of control samples from healthy donors and cancer patients. Clones were read by immunoSEQ multiplex PCR, and TCRdb kept only the in-frame ones, dropping some. The sample lists 150,000 or so clones, 75% to 95% occurring once. Germline lookup yields CDR1 SGHTA and CDR2 FQGNSA. This CDR3 has 15 residues. V was clipped by 2 bases and J by 3 bases, with 14 bases between them. Sequenced material: blood. The chain recombines TRBV7-2 with TRBJ2-7, with D perhaps matching TRBD1 or TRBD2 (7 bases each). This TCR derives from a man aged 35-49 years in good health. CDR3 sequence: CASSLPPGGDYEQYF. The CDR3 DNA follows: TGTGCCAGCAGCTTACCGCCAGGGGGGGACTACGAGCAGTACTTC.